These T cell receptor beta chains were read from a single sample in a study of CD8 T cells in ankylosing spondylitis. One entry per CDR3 protein results from TCRdb running MiXCR on the 5' RACE reads. The sample has just under 550,000 distinct CDR3 sequences, over 9.5% seen once; the top ten hold 6.8%. Source material: blood, either unsorted or a sorted T cell fraction (not recorded which). All receptors come from a male donor with ankylosing spondylitis. Each CDR3 is given with its conserved first and last residue. A D gene is named only where the DNA matches it firmly. Some rows mark clone size as missing; the rest say once, few, many or name a class of expanded clone.

v_call	j_call	clone_size	d_call	cdr3_aa	cdr3_nt
TRBV18	TRBJ1-1	NA	NA	CASSPTLPPEAFF	TGTGCCAGCTCACCAACCCTTCCCCCTGAAGCTTTCTTT
TRBV28	TRBJ1-5	few	NA	CASSLVQNNQPQHF	TGTGCCAGCAGTTTAGTTCAGAACAATCAGCCCCAGCATTTT
TRBV12-3/TRBV12-4	TRBJ1-2	many	NA	CASSLGREVGYTF	TGTGCCAGCAGTTTGGGTAGGGAGGTAGGCTACACCTTC
TRBV4-2	TRBJ2-1	NA	NA	CASSHRELGIDEQLF	TGTGCCAGCAGCCACCGGGAGCTGGGGATCGATGAGCAGCTCTTC
TRBV5-1	TRBJ2-1	NA	NA	CASSLLVQSSYNEQFF	TGCGCCAGCAGCTTATTGGTACAGAGCTCCTACAATGAGCAGTTCTTC
TRBV20-1	TRBJ1-5	NA	NA	CSAGDNRNQPQHF	TGCAGTGCGGGGGACAATAGGAATCAGCCCCAGCATTTT
TRBV2	TRBJ2-7	NA	TRBD2	CASTKTSGSDEQYF	TGTGCCAGCACTAAGACTAGCGGGAGCGACGAGCAGTACTTC
TRBV7-8	TRBJ2-1	few	NA	CASSRKSSYNEQFF	TGTGCCAGCAGCAGAAAAAGCTCCTACAATGAGCAGTTCTTC
TRBV2	TRBJ2-5	NA	TRBD2	CASSKTLAGLYQETQYF	TGTGCCAGCAGTAAGACGCTAGCGGGTTTGTACCAAGAGACCCAGTACTTC
TRBV20-1	TRBJ1-1	NA	NA	CSAGSRSPEAFF	TGCAGTGCGGGCTCCAGGAGCCCTGAAGCTTTCTTT
TRBV29-1	TRBJ1-2	few	NA	CSVEEFTGTNNGYTF	TGCAGCGTTGAAGAATTTACAGGGACGAACAATGGCTACACCTTC
TRBV2	TRBJ2-3	many	TRBD2	CASSEEVAGGVDTQYF	TGTGCCAGCAGTGAAGAAGTAGCGGGAGGGGTAGATACGCAGTATTTT
TRBV20-1	TRBJ1-2	few	NA	CSASLGDYVGYTF	TGCAGTGCTAGTCTCGGGGACTATGTGGGCTACACCTTC
TRBV12-3/TRBV12-4	TRBJ1-2	many	NA	CASRPTAQGYGYTF	TGTGCCAGCAGGCCGACTGCCCAGGGGTATGGCTACACCTTC
TRBV20-1	TRBJ2-3	few	NA	CSASGNSDTQYF	TGCAGTGCTAGCGGGAACTCGGATACGCAGTATTTT
TRBV19	TRBJ2-3	NA	NA	CASSNMNTQYF	TGTGCCAGTAGTAATATGAATACGCAGTATTTT
TRBV5-5	TRBJ1-1	NA	NA	CASSWRGGMNTEAFF	TGTGCCAGCAGCTGGAGGGGGGGAATGAACACTGAAGCTTTCTTT
TRBV3-1	TRBJ2-2	NA	NA	CASSQELPGTGELFF	TGTGCCAGCAGCCAAGAGCTCCCGGGCACCGGGGAGCTGTTTTTT
TRBV20-1	TRBJ2-4	few	NA	CSVRTAKIAKNIQYF	TGCAGTGTTCGGACGGCTAAGATAGCCAAAAACATTCAGTACTTC
TRBV10-3	TRBJ2-5	NA	NA	CAISESYSAETQYF	TGTGCCATCAGTGAGTCATACTCAGCTGAGACCCAGTACTTC
TRBV15	TRBJ2-6	few	NA	CATSERAGANVLTF	TGTGCCACCAGCGAGAGGGCTGGGGCCAACGTCCTGACTTTC
TRBV5-6	TRBJ2-1	many	TRBD1	CASSLTGGTSEQFF	TGTGCCAGCAGTCTGACAGGGGGAACCAGTGAGCAGTTCTTC
TRBV10-3	TRBJ1-2	NA	TRBD1	CAMGTGATNYGYTF	TGTGCCATGGGGACAGGGGCAACTAACTATGGCTACACCTTC
TRBV27	TRBJ1-5	NA	TRBD1	CASSLATGVQPQHF	TGTGCCAGCAGTTTAGCGACAGGGGTTCAGCCCCAGCATTTT
TRBV30	TRBJ2-3	once	TRBD2	CGARREATDTQYF	TGTGGGGCCCGGCGGGAGGCCACAGATACGCAGTATTTT
TRBV2	TRBJ1-5	few	TRBD1	CASSEAQGEQPQHF	TGTGCCAGCAGTGAAGCGCAGGGGGAACAGCCCCAGCATTTT
TRBV6-5	TRBJ2-1	NA	TRBD1	CASSYSDLDRGYEQFF	TGTGCCAGCAGTTACTCGGATCTGGACAGGGGATATGAGCAGTTCTTC
TRBV20-1	TRBJ2-3	many	NA	CSAEAARGTDTQYF	TGCAGCGCGGAAGCTGCGAGAGGCACAGATACGCAGTATTTT
TRBV6-5	TRBJ2-1	NA	TRBD2	CASSYSRLAPNEQFF	TGTGCCAGCAGTTACTCGCGACTAGCGCCTAATGAGCAGTTCTTC
TRBV27	TRBJ2-3	many	NA	CASSTDRRFGISTDTQYF	TGTGCCAGCAGTACCGACCGACGATTTGGGATTTCCACAGATACGCAGTATTTT
TRBV5-1	TRBJ1-3	NA	TRBD1	CASGDRSSGNTIYF	TGCGCCAGCGGGGACAGGAGTTCTGGAAACACCATATATTTT
TRBV12-5	TRBJ1-3	NA	TRBD1	CASGLDGQGGDTIYF	TGTGCTAGTGGTTTGGACGGACAGGGAGGAGACACCATATATTTT
TRBV5-1	TRBJ1-1	NA	TRBD1	CASRGQLLMNTEAFF	TGCGCCAGCAGGGGACAGTTACTTATGAACACTGAAGCTTTCTTT
TRBV29-1	TRBJ2-7	NA	TRBD1	CSVEEPTGAYEQYF	TGCAGCGTTGAAGAGCCGACAGGGGCCTACGAGCAGTACTTC
TRBV3-1	TRBJ1-1	many	TRBD1	CASSQVGGTGRTEAFF	TGTGCCAGCAGCCAGGTTGGGGGGACAGGCCGCACTGAAGCTTTCTTT
TRBV6-1	TRBJ2-7	NA	NA	CASSEAPGRNYEQYF	TGTGCCAGCAGTGAAGCTCCGGGACGGAACTACGAGCAGTACTTC
TRBV7-2	TRBJ2-7	NA	NA	CASRKGAGGQDEQYF	TGTGCCAGCAGAAAAGGGGCCGGGGGCCAGGACGAGCAGTACTTC
TRBV7-8	TRBJ1-1	few	TRBD1	CASSPGTGHMNTEAFF	TGTGCCAGCAGCCCCGGGACAGGGCACATGAACACTGAAGCTTTCTTT
TRBV5-1	TRBJ2-5	NA	TRBD2	CASSTTGTSGRSETQYF	TGCGCCAGCAGCACCACCGGGACTAGCGGGAGGTCAGAGACCCAGTACTTC
TRBV25-1	TRBJ2-3	NA	NA	CASSEYLGTDTQYF	TGTGCCAGCAGTGAATACCTAGGCACAGATACGCAGTATTTT
TRBV20-1	TRBJ2-7	few	NA	CSASDGGNYEQYF	TGCAGTGCCTCAGATGGGGGAAACTACGAGCAGTACTTC
TRBV12-3/TRBV12-4	TRBJ2-2	many	NA	CASSLGGGTGELFF	TGCGCCAGCAGCTTGGGTGGTGGCACCGGGGAGCTGTTTTTT
TRBV15	TRBJ2-1	NA	NA	CATSKGSAPAGRDNGQFF	TGTGCCACCAGCAAAGGTTCGGCTCCGGCGGGAAGGGACAATGGGCAGTTCTTC
TRBV2	TRBJ2-7	NA	NA	CASSIRRDHEQYF	TGTGCCAGCAGTATTAGGAGGGATCATGAGCAGTACTTC
TRBV20-1	TRBJ2-5	few	NA	CSAEGQEETQYF	TGCAGTGCAGAGGGACAAGAAGAGACCCAGTACTTC
TRBV12-3/TRBV12-4	TRBJ2-5	NA	NA	CASSLFGSGQETQYF	TGTGCCAGCAGTTTGTTCGGGAGTGGTCAAGAGACCCAGTACTTC
TRBV3-1	TRBJ2-1	few	NA	CASSSSGPYNEQFF	TGTGCCAGCAGCTCCTCCGGGCCGTACAATGAGCAGTTCTTC
TRBV7-8	TRBJ2-3	NA	NA	CASSSQGGKRTDTQYF	TGTGCCAGCAGCTCCCAGGGGGGAAAAAGGACAGATACGCAGTATTTT
TRBV5-1	TRBJ1-1	NA	NA	CASSPRQSLNTEAFF	TGCGCCAGCAGCCCTCGACAGTCACTGAACACTGAAGCTTTCTTT
TRBV9	TRBJ2-1	NA	NA	CASSVVASSYSEQFF	TGTGCCAGCAGCGTAGTTGCTAGCAGTTACAGTGAGCAGTTCTTC
TRBV15	TRBJ1-1	few	NA	CATSRGDPGGNTEAFF	TGTGCCACCAGCAGAGGGGACCCCGGGGGAAACACTGAAGCTTTCTTT
TRBV11-2	TRBJ1-4	many	TRBD1	CASSIGGWNEKLFF	TGTGCCAGCAGCATAGGGGGCTGGAATGAAAAACTGTTTTTT
TRBV6-1	TRBJ2-1	NA	TRBD2	CASSRAGGVSYNEQFF	TGTGCCAGCAGTCGAGCGGGAGGGGTCTCCTACAATGAGCAGTTCTTC
TRBV6-2/TRBV6-3	TRBJ2-1	few	NA	CASSYSGSGKEGNEQFF	TGTGCCAGCAGTTACTCTGGATCGGGGAAAGAAGGCAATGAGCAGTTCTTC
TRBV12-3/TRBV12-4	TRBJ1-1	NA	NA	CASSLGTATEAFF	TGTGCCAGCAGTTTAGGGACAGCTACTGAAGCTTTCTTT